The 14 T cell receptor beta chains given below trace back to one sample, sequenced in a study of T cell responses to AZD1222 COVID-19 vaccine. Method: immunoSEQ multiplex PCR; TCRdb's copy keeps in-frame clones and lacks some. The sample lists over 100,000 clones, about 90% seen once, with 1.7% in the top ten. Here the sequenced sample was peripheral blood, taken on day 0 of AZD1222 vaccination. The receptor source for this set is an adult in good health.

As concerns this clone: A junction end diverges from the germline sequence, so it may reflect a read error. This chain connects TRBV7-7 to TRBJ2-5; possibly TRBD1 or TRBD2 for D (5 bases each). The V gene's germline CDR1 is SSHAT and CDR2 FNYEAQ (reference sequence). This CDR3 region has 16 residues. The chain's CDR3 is CASSLSTGTGQETQYF. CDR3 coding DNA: TGTGCTAGCAGCTTATCCACCGGGACGGGGCAAGAGACCCAGTACTTC.

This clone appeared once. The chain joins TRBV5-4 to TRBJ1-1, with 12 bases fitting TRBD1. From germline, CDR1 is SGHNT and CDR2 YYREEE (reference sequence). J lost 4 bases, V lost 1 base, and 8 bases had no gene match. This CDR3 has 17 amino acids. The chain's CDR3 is CASSLRDRGRFGTEAFF. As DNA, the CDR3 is TGTGCCAGCAGCTTGAGGGACAGGGGGCGTTTTGGCACTGAAGCTTTCTTT.

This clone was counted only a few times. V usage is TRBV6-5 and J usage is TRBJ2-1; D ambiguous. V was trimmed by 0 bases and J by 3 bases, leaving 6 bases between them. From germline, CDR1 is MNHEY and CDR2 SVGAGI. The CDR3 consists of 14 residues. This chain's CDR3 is CASSYSISYNEQFF. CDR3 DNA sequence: TGTGCCAGCAGTTACTCGATCAGCTACAATGAGCAGTTCTTC.

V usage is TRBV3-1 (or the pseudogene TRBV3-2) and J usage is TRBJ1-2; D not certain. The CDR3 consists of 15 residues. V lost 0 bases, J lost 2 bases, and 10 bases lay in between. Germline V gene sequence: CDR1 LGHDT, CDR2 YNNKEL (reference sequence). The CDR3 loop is CASSQDREDNYGYTF. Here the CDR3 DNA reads TGTGCCAGCAGCCAAGATCGAGAGGACAACTATGGCTACACCTTC.

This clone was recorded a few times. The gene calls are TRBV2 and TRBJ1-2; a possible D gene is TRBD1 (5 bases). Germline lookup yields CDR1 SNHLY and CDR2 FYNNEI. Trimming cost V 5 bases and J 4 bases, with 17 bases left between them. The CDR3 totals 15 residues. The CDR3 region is CASSSGTGVIYGYTF. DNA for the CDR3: TGTGCCAGCAGTTCCGGGACGGGGGTGATCTATGGCTACACCTTC.

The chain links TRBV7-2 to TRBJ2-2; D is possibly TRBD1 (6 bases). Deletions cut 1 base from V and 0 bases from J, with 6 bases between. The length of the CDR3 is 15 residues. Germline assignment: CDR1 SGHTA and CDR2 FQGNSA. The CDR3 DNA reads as TGTGCCAGCAGCTTAGGGACAGCGAACACCGGGGAGCTGTTTTTT. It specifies CASSLGTANTGELFF.

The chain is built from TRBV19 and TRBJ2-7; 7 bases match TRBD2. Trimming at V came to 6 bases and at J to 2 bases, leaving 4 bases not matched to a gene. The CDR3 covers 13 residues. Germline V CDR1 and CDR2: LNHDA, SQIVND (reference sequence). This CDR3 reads CASSGGGTYEQYF. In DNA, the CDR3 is TGTGCCAGTAGCGGGGGAGGGACCTACGAGCAGTACTTC.

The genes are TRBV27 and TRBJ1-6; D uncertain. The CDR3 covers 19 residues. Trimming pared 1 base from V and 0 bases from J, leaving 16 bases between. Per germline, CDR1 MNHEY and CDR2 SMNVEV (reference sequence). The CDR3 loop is CASSLYFHRLASYNSPLHF. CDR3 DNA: TGTGCCAGCAGTTTATACTTCCATCGCCTGGCCTCCTATAATTCACCCCTCCACTTT.

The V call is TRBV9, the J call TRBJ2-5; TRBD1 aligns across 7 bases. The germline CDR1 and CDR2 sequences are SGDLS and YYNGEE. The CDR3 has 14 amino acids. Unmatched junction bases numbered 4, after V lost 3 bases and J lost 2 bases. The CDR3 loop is CASSEGQRQETQYF. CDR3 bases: TGTGCCAGCAGCGAGGGACAGCGACAAGAGACCCAGTACTTC. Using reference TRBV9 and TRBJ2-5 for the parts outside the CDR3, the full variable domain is DSGVTQTPKHLITATGQRVTLRCSPRSGDLSVYWYQQSLDQGLQFLIQYYNGEERAKGNILERFSAQQFPDLHSELNLSSLELGDSALYFCASSEGQRQETQYFGPGTRLLVL.

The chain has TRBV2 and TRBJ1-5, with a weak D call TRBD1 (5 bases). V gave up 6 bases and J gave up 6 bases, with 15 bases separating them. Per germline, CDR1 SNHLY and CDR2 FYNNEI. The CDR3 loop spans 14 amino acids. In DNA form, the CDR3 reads TGTGCCAGCAGCGCGATTATAACAGGTCAGCCCCAGCATTTT. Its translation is CASSAIITGQPQHF.

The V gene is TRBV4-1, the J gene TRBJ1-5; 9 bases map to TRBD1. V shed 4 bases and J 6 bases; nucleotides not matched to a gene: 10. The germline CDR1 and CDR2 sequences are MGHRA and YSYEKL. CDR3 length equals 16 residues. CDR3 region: CASSPRGTGLGQPQHF. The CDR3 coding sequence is TGCGCCAGCAGCCCGCGAGGGACAGGGCTCGGTCAGCCCCAGCATTTT.

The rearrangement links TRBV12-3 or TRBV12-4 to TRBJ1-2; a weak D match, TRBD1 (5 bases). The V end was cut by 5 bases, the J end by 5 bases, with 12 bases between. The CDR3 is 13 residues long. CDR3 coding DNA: TGTGCCAGCAGTCACGGGACGGATTATGGCTACACCTTC. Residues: CASSHGTDYGYTF.

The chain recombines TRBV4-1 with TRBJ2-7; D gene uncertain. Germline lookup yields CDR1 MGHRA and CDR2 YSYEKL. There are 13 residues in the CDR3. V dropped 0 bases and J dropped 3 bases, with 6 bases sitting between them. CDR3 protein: CASSQDTSYEQYF. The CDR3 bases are TGCGCCAGCAGCCAAGACACCAGCTACGAGCAGTACTTC.

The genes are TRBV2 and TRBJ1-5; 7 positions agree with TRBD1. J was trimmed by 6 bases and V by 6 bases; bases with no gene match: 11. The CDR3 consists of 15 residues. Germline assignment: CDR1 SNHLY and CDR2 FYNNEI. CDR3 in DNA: TGTGCCAGCAGCTGGGGAGACAGGGAGGGTCAGCCCCAGCATTTT. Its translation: CASSWGDREGQPQHF.